These T cell receptor beta chains were read from a single sample in a study of shared T cell receptors in the human thymus. The data were produced by immunoSEQ multiplex PCR, yet TCRdb's version contains in-frame clones alone and is incomplete. Found here are about 540,000 clones, 70% to 80% of them singletons; the top ten hold more than 0.01%. This sample was shared with a second study, whose subject was human thymus T cells.

Sequencing was carried out using thymocytes. The receptors here all came from a boy in the first two years of life with a congenital heart defect. Both conserved end residues are part of each CDR3. D genes are given only for firm matches. Clone size, where shown, is once, few, many, or a class for clones that have expanded.

V gene	clone size	CDR3 length	D gene	J gene	CDR3 protein	CDR3 DNA
TRBV7-3	NA	18	NA	TRBJ2-3	CASSALPGETGMGDTQYF	TGTGCCAGCAGCGCCCTCCCTGGGGAGACTGGGATGGGAGATACGCAGTATTTT
TRBV6-5	NA	13	TRBD1	TRBJ2-7	CASSVGTGYEQYF	TGTGCCAGCAGTGTCGGGACAGGGTACGAGCAGTACTTC
TRBV28	NA	15	TRBD1	TRBJ1-2	CASSPTGTANYGYTF	TGTGCCAGCAGCCCTACCGGGACAGCTAACTATGGCTACACCTTC
TRBV2	NA	15	NA	TRBJ1-2	CASSEALRQGRGYTF	TGTGCCAGCAGTGAAGCGCTTCGCCAGGGAAGAGGCTACACCTTC
TRBV28	few	16	NA	TRBJ2-7	CASSFPTQGPLYEQYF	TGTGCCAGCAGTTTCCCCACACAGGGCCCCCTCTACGAGCAGTACTTC
TRBV28	NA	14	TRBD2	TRBJ2-7	CASSLGSGSCEQYF	TGTGCCAGCAGTTTGGGTAGCGGGAGCTGCGAGCAGTACTTC
TRBV11-3	NA	12	NA	TRBJ2-2	CASSLLTGELFF	TGTGCCAGCAGCCTACTAACCGGGGAGCTGTTTTTT
TRBV6-1	few	15	TRBD2	TRBJ2-3	CASTPGLARTDTQYF	TGTGCCAGCACCCCAGGACTAGCGCGCACAGATACGCAGTATTTT
TRBV29-1	once	15	NA	TRBJ2-6	CSASFWSSGANVLTF	TGCAGCGCCTCTTTCTGGAGTTCTGGGGCCAACGTCCTGACTTTC
TRBV28	NA	11	NA	TRBJ2-1	CASSLVGEQFF	TGTGCCAGCAGCCTAGTAGGTGAGCAGTTCTTC
TRBV6-1	NA	14	NA	TRBJ1-5	CASSGRHSNQPQHF	TGTGCCAGCAGTGGCAGACATAGCAATCAGCCCCAGCATTTT
TRBV10-1	NA	16	NA	TRBJ1-2	CASSPSVWRLLCGYTF	TGCGCCAGCAGTCCCTCAGTGTGGCGGCTGTTATGTGGGTACACCTTC
TRBV28	NA	14	NA	TRBJ2-7	CASSPGTGFDEQYF	TGTGCCAGCAGTCCAGGGACTGGTTTCGACGAGCAGTACTTC
TRBV6-4	NA	14	NA	TRBJ1-1	CASSDGIGGTEAFF	TGTGCCAGCAGTGACGGGATCGGGGGCACTGAAGCTTTCTTT
TRBV7-6	NA	15	NA	TRBJ2-1	CASSSRPQEDNEQFF	TGTGCCAGCAGCTCCCGCCCCCAGGAGGACAATGAGCAGTTCTTC
TRBV4-3	NA	15	TRBD2	TRBJ2-1	CASSREAGVWGEQFF	TGCGCCAGCAGCCGCGAAGCGGGAGTTTGGGGTGAGCAGTTCTTC
TRBV4-1	few	16	NA	TRBJ2-7	CASSHSAESPKNEQYF	TGCGCCAGCAGCCACAGCGCGGAGTCCCCCAAGAACGAGCAGTACTTC
TRBV11-2	NA	17	TRBD2	TRBJ2-3	CASSLDGTSGMTDTQYF	TGTGCCAGCAGCTTAGATGGGACTAGCGGGATGACAGATACGCAGTATTTT
TRBV10-2	few	15	TRBD2	TRBJ2-5	CASSGLAGLQETQYF	TGCGCCAGCAGCGGACTAGCGGGCCTCCAAGAGACCCAGTACTTC
TRBV6-1	NA	19	TRBD2	TRBJ2-7	CASSESATSRTSGRYEQYF	TGTGCCAGCAGTGAAAGTGCCACAAGCAGGACTAGCGGCCGATACGAGCAGTACTTC
TRBV5-8	NA	13	TRBD1	TRBJ2-7	CASSNDRGPEQYF	TGTGCCAGCAGTAATGACAGGGGGCCCGAGCAGTACTTC
TRBV5-6	NA	18	NA	TRBJ2-7	CASSAGTGVQLAGVEQYF	TGTGCCAGCAGCGCAGGGACAGGGGTACAGCTAGCGGGAGTCGAGCAGTACTTC
TRBV19	NA	16	NA	TRBJ2-5	CASSTHGTLGGETQYF	TGTGCCAGTAGTACCCACGGGACTCTTGGGGGAGAGACCCAGTACTTC
TRBV9	NA	12	NA	TRBJ2-2	CASGRCTGELFF	TGTGCCAGCGGGAGGTGCACCGGGGAGCTGTTTTTT
TRBV30	NA	13	NA	TRBJ2-1	CAWSGGGEWRQFF	TGTGCCTGGAGTGGAGGCGGGGAATGGAGGCAGTTCTTC
TRBV6-4	NA	11	TRBD1	TRBJ1-2	CASKGAVGYTF	TGTGCCAGCAAGGGGGCTGTAGGCTACACCTTC
TRBV11-1	NA	19	NA	TRBJ1-2	CASSFPKLGSGNTNYGYTF	TGTGCCAGCAGCTTCCCGAAGTTGGGCAGCGGAAATACTAACTATGGCTACACCTTC
TRBV4-3	NA	16	TRBD2	TRBJ2-5	CASSPRVAGDRETQYF	TGCGCCAGCAGCCCCCGGGTAGCGGGAGATCGAGAGACCCAGTACTTC
TRBV5-1	NA	15	NA	TRBJ1-4	CASRGGAAQDEKLFF	TGCGCCAGCAGGGGTGGGGCAGCGCAGGATGAAAAACTGTTTTTT
TRBV5-6	NA	18	NA	TRBJ2-7	CASSWGGRGLPLSYEQYF	TGTGCCAGCAGCTGGGGGGGCAGGGGGCTACCTTTATCCTACGAGCAGTACTTC
TRBV5-1	NA	15	NA	TRBJ2-7	CASSLVAGRSYEQYF	TGCGCCAGCAGCTTGGTCGCAGGCCGATCCTACGAGCAGTACTTC
TRBV28	NA	11	NA	TRBJ2-7	CASTNSYEQYF	TGTGCCAGCACCAACTCCTACGAGCAGTACTTC
TRBV7-8	NA	16	NA	TRBJ2-7	CASSIPAYRDIYEQYF	TGTGCCAGCAGCATCCCCGCTTACCGGGACATCTACGAGCAGTACTTC
TRBV5-4	NA	15	TRBD1	TRBJ2-3	CASSPVGGYTDTQYF	TGTGCCAGCAGCCCGGTAGGGGGCTACACAGATACGCAGTATTTT
TRBV7-6	NA	17	TRBD2	TRBJ2-1	CASSFSDGRTKNNEQFF	TGTGCCAGCAGCTTTTCGGACGGGAGGACGAAAAACAATGAGCAGTTCTTC
TRBV11-2	NA	15	NA	TRBJ1-2	CASSGHGLFNYGYTF	TGTGCCAGCAGCGGGCACGGACTGTTTAACTATGGCTACACCTTC
TRBV5-1	NA	11	NA	TRBJ2-1	CASSYLREQFF	TGCGCCAGCAGCTACCTACGAGAGCAGTTCTTC
TRBV28	NA	11	NA	TRBJ2-3	CARTAPDTQYF	TGTGCCAGGACAGCCCCAGATACGCAGTATTTT
TRBV25-1	NA	12	TRBD2	TRBJ2-7	CATAGGGNEQYF	TGTGCCACCGCCGGGGGAGGGAACGAGCAGTACTTC
TRBV11-3	NA	15	NA	TRBJ1-1	CASSLRDTPGTEAFF	TGTGCCAGCAGCTTGAGGGACACCCCAGGGACTGAAGCTTTCTTT
TRBV27	NA	15	TRBD2	TRBJ2-7	CASRLGLADTYEQYF	TGTGCCAGCAGATTGGGACTAGCGGATACCTACGAGCAGTACTTC
TRBV10-1	NA	15	TRBD2	TRBJ2-7	CASSDPSGSSYEQYF	TGCGCCAGCAGTGACCCTAGCGGGAGCTCCTACGAGCAGTACTTC
TRBV14	NA	17	NA	TRBJ1-3	CASSPQGRGARGNTIYF	TGTGCCAGCAGCCCGCAGGGCAGGGGAGCGAGGGGAAACACCATATATTTT
TRBV9	NA	17	TRBD1	TRBJ1-2	CASSVVPETTGYYGYTF	TGTGCCAGCAGCGTAGTCCCCGAAACGACAGGGTACTATGGCTACACCTTC
TRBV25-1	NA	16	NA	TRBJ2-1	CASSENEGPSYNEQFF	TGTGCCAGCAGTGAAAATGAGGGCCCATCCTACAATGAGCAGTTCTTC
TRBV19	NA	15	TRBD1	TRBJ2-3	CASSTGQGNTDTQYF	TGTGCCAGTAGCACGGGACAGGGAAACACAGATACGCAGTATTTT
TRBV27	NA	15	TRBD2	TRBJ2-7	CASSPPLAGGFEQYF	TGTGCCAGCAGTCCGCCCCTAGCGGGAGGATTCGAGCAGTACTTC
TRBV5-1	NA	16	NA	TRBJ2-1	CASSLVLPLLRREQFF	TGCGCCAGCAGCTTGGTTCTTCCCCTACTACGTCGGGAGCAGTTCTTC
TRBV25-1	NA	16	TRBD1	TRBJ2-7	CASSESTRQGKYEQYF	TGTGCCAGCAGTGAGTCAACAAGACAGGGGAAGTACGAGCAGTACTTC
TRBV6-6	NA	12	NA	TRBJ1-2	CAVDRLNYGYTF	TGTGCTGTCGACAGGCTTAACTATGGCTACACCTTC
TRBV4-1	NA	14	NA	TRBJ2-1	CASRRVGLSGEQFF	TGCGCCAGCAGGCGGGTAGGTTTGTCAGGTGAGCAGTTCTTC
TRBV29-1	NA	17	NA	TRBJ2-1	CSVEGRGQREVNNEQFF	TGCAGCGTTGAAGGGCGGGGCCAGCGCGAAGTAAACAATGAGCAGTTCTTC
TRBV29-1	once	13	TRBD1	TRBJ2-5	CSVKSDREETQYF	TGCAGCGTAAAATCGGACAGGGAAGAGACCCAGTACTTC
TRBV7-2	NA	13	NA	TRBJ2-1	CASSLAASNEQFF	TGTGCCAGCAGCTTAGCGGCTAGCAATGAGCAGTTCTTC